Each of the 13 T cell receptor beta chains below was sequenced from the same sample in a study of read filtering for tumor transcriptome and immune sequencing. This library used 300 to 450 ng RNA and molecular barcoded adaptors spanning alpha/delta and beta/gamma chains. TCRdb redid the calling of the reads with MiXCR, one entry per CDR3 protein. The table lists about 25,000 distinct CDR3 sequences, 22% of them singletons. The sample consisted of a population of CD138-negative cells sorted from bone marrow. Receptors originate from a donor at least 40 years old with multiple myeloma.

This clonotype was counted many times. V gene TRBV5-6 combines with J gene TRBJ1-6, with 10 bases matching TRBD1. This CDR3 is 16 amino acids long. Germline trimming cut 1 base from V and 8 bases from J; bases unmatched to any gene: 6. Germline CDR1 is SGHDT and CDR2 is YYEEEE. The CDR3 DNA is TGTGCCAGCAGCTTGTCAAGTGGGACAGGGGATTCACCCCTCCACTTT. It is translated as CASSLSSGTGDSPLHF.

In its sample, this clonotype was seen many times. The chain combines TRBV6-2 or TRBV6-3 with TRBJ1-1; TRBD1 is a possible D gene (6 bases). V lost 2 bases to trimming and J lost 0 bases, with 7 bases between them. The CDR3 spans 14 residues. CDR1 and CDR2 from the germline V gene are MNHEY and SVGEGT. CDR3 sequence (DNA): TGTGCCAGCAGTTACAGGGGGGTGAACACTGAAGCTTTCTTT. Translating it yields CASSYRGVNTEAFF.

The table lists this clonotype with many counts. V and J are TRBV7-9 and TRBJ1-1, with D unresolved. Deletions cut 4 bases from V and 3 bases from J, with 9 bases between. The CDR3 runs to 13 residues. Per germline, CDR1 SEHNR and CDR2 FQNEAQ (reference sequence). The CDR3 DNA sequence: TGTGCCAGCAGCTCACAAGGATACACTGAAGCTTTCTTT. This gives the protein CASSSQGYTEAFF.

As concerns this clonotype: This may be a read error: a much more frequent sequence differs by one nucleotide. The J gene is TRBJ2-5, the V gene TRBV5-1, with D hard to call. This CDR3 is built from 14 residues. CDR1 and CDR2 (germline): SGHRS, YFSETQ. This CDR3 is CACSLALDGETQYF. CDR3 in DNA: TGCGCCTGCAGCTTGGCCTTGGATGGAGAGACCCAGTACTTC.

The table lists this clonotype with many counts. The gene calls are TRBV7-9 and TRBJ2-1; the D gene is possibly TRBD2 (7 bases). V shed 2 bases and J shed 6 bases, with 11 bases lying between them. The germline CDR1 and CDR2 sequences are SEHNR and FQNEAQ (reference sequence). This CDR3 has 14 residues. This chain's CDR3 is CASSLHREGNEQFF. DNA of the CDR3: TGTGCCAGCAGCTTACACAGGGAGGGCAATGAGCAGTTCTTC.

Remarks on this clonotype: A read error may explain this, as a much larger clone is one base away. V is TRBV6-5 and J is TRBJ2-3, with 10 bases fitting TRBD2. The CDR3 runs 14 residues. The V gene end was trimmed by 8 bases and the J gene end by 1 base; junction bases not matched to a gene: 3. CDR1 and CDR2 from the germline V gene are MNHEY and SVGAGI. The CDR3 nucleotides read TGTGCCAGCGCCGGGACTAGCGGCACAGATACGCAGTATTTT. This sequence encodes CASAGTSGTDTQYF.

On this clonotype itself: A much larger clone differs from this one at a single base, so this may be a read error. This chain connects TRBV20-1 to TRBJ1-5; D unclear. The CDR3 is 13 residues long. V lost 2 bases, J lost 8 bases, and 13 bases lay in between. The germline V gene encodes CDR1 DFQATT and CDR2 SNEGSKA (reference sequence). This CDR3 is CSARLMEFEPQHF. The CDR3 region has the DNA TGCAGTGCTAGATTAATGGAGTTTGAGCCCCAGCATTTT.

Concerning this clonotype: A much more abundant neighbour one base away suggests this may be a read error. The chain links TRBV2 to TRBJ2-5, with TRBD2 matching 8 bases. The germline gives CDR1 SNHLY, CDR2 FYNNEI. The CDR3 totals 14 residues. CDR3 in amino acids: CAGSEADAGGTQYF. CDR3 in DNA: TGTGCCGGCAGTGAAGCGGATGCGGGGGGGACCCAGTACTTC.

This clonotype was seen a handful of times. This CDR3 reads CASSPAGGSFNEQFF. For the CDR3, the DNA is TGTGCCAGCAGCCCAGCGGGGGGTTCATTCAATGAGCAGTTCTTC. V usage is TRBV11-2 and J usage is TRBJ2-1; 9 bases are shared with TRBD2. Trimming at V came to 5 bases and at J to 6 bases, leaving 8 bases not matched to a gene. CDR1 is SGHAT and CDR2 is FQNNGV in the germline V gene. The CDR3 has 15 residues.

The chain is built from TRBV28 and TRBJ2-6; 7 bases are shared with TRBD1. V was pared by 3 bases and J by 2 bases, with 4 bases of the junction left unmatched. Germline CDR1 and CDR2: MDHEN and SYDVKM. This CDR3 has 16 amino acids. CDR3 sequence (DNA): TGTGCCAGCAGTTTGAGGGGGCCTACTGGGGCCAACGTCCTGACTTTC. Translating gives CASSLRGPTGANVLTF.

This clonotype was counted ten times or more. This chain connects TRBV20-1 to TRBJ2-3; D not resolved. V was trimmed by 2 bases and J by 1 base, leaving 4 bases between them. The CDR3 spans 12 residues. Germline lookup yields CDR1 DFQATT and CDR2 SNEGSKA (reference sequence). The CDR3 reads CSARMGTDTQYF. The CDR3 bases are TGCAGTGCTAGAATGGGCACAGATACGCAGTATTTT.

In this sample, this clonotype turned up many times. The chain combines TRBV29-1 with TRBJ2-3; D is unclear. This CDR3 spans 13 amino acids. With 3 bases removed from V and 0 bases from J, the gap between germline ends came to 7 bases. Germline CDR1 is SQVTM and CDR2 is ANQGSEA. The CDR3 sequence is CSVDAGSTDTQYF. For the CDR3, the DNA is TGCAGCGTTGACGCAGGTAGCACAGATACGCAGTATTTT.

This clonotype was recorded many times. The chain uses TRBV20-1 and TRBJ2-5, with 10 bases fitting TRBD1. CDR3 length equals 14 residues. Germline trimming cut 3 bases from V and 5 bases from J; bases unmatched to any gene: 6. Germline loops: CDR1 DFQATT, CDR2 SNEGSKA (reference sequence). Written as DNA, the CDR3 is TGCAGTGCTAGGTGGGACAGGGGTTTGGAGACCCAGTACTTC. As protein: CSARWDRGLETQYF.